The 20 T cell receptor beta chains presented below share a single source sample, sequenced in a study of cytomegalovirus exposure and HLA in healthy donors. The study ran its PCR with 60 Vbeta and 13 Jbeta primers. Only in-frame clones appear in the TCRdb table, and some are missing; sequencing was by immunoSEQ multiplex PCR. The repertoire consists of about 130,000 clones, with approximately 85% occurring once and the leading ten covering 10% to 12%. Material for sequencing was PBMCs. These receptors originate from a male donor in good health and CMV-seropositive.

This clone was seen a handful of times. The V gene is TRBV6-5, the J gene TRBJ1-1, with TRBD1 matching over 8 bases. The V and J ends lost 6 bases and 7 bases, in that order; junction bases with no gene match: 7. Germline V CDR1 and CDR2: MNHEY, SVGAGI. The length of the CDR3 is 13 residues. CDR3: CASSYRGGGEAFF. DNA of the CDR3: TGTGCCAGCAGCTACAGGGGGGGTGGTGAAGCTTTCTTT.

The rearrangement joins TRBV4-2 to TRBJ1-4; TRBD1 is a possible D gene (5 bases). Per germline, CDR1 LGHNA and CDR2 YNFKEQ. V was cut by 4 bases and J by 10 bases, with 10 bases left in between. CDR3 length: 12 amino acids. CDR3 coding DNA: TGTGCCAGCAGCCCGACAGCGGGAAAACTGTTTTTT. Translating gives CASSPTAGKLFF.

This rearrangement joins TRBV7-2 to TRBJ1-2; D not resolved. Germline V lookup: CDR1 SGHTA, CDR2 FQGNSA. CDR3 length: 17 residues. The V end was cut by 0 bases, the J end by 0 bases, with 14 bases between. The CDR3 sequence is CASSLAPLSLANYGYTF. In DNA form, the CDR3 reads TGTGCCAGCAGCTTAGCCCCCCTCTCCCTAGCTAACTATGGCTACACCTTC.

This chain joins TRBV27 and TRBJ1-5, with 11 bases aligning to TRBD1. This CDR3 has 16 amino acids. Trimming took 5 bases from V and 6 from J; bases not matched to a gene: 9. CDR1 is MNHEY, CDR2 SMNVEV, per germline (reference sequence). CDR3 in amino acids: CASSPQGQGAGQPQHF. CDR3 nucleotide sequence: TGTGCCAGCAGTCCGCAAGGACAGGGGGCAGGTCAGCCCCAGCATTTT.

This clone was seen only once. The chain joins TRBV19 to TRBJ2-7; 9 nucleotides align to TRBD1. After removal of 3 bases from V and 2 bases from J, the junction contained 2 bases not matched to a gene. Germline CDR1 and CDR2: LNHDA and SQIVND (reference sequence). The CDR3 has 14 residues. The CDR3 DNA reads as TGTGCCAGTAGTATCGGGACAGGGACCTACGAGCAGTACTTC. It is translated as CASSIGTGTYEQYF.

This chain joins TRBV9 and TRBJ2-1, with D maybe TRBD1 (6 bases). The CDR3 runs to 16 residues. Trimming cost V 0 bases and J 6 bases, with 16 bases left between them. Germline V gene lookup returns CDR1 SGDLS and CDR2 YYNGEE. The CDR3 DNA is TGTGCCAGCAGCGTAGGTCAGGGGAGTTCGTTCAATGAGCAGTTCTTC. Amino acid sequence: CASSVGQGSSFNEQFF.

The chain uses TRBV9 and TRBJ2-7; TRBD2 matches at 9 bases. The V and J ends lost 4 bases and 4 bases, in that order; junction bases with no gene match: 15. CDR3 length: 17 residues. Germline loops: CDR1 SGDLS, CDR2 YYNGEE. The CDR3 region is CASSPPGLAGGVYEQYF. The CDR3 nucleotides are TGTGCCAGCAGCCCCCCGGGACTAGCAGGGGGGGTATACGAGCAGTACTTC.

This sequence joins TRBV9 and TRBJ2-5, with D perhaps matching TRBD1 (5 bases). Trimming took off 6 bases at V and 0 bases at J, with 12 bases between the two ends. Looked up from germline, CDR1 is SGDLS and CDR2 is YYNGEE. There are 14 residues in the CDR3. This CDR3 is CASNAGSYQETQYF. The CDR3 coding sequence is TGTGCCAGCAACGCAGGGTCCTACCAAGAGACCCAGTACTTC.

J is TRBJ1-5 and V is TRBV5-1; TRBD1 matches 8 bases. Per the germline V gene, CDR1 is SGHRS and CDR2 is YFSETQ. This CDR3 region has 16 residues. V lost 2 bases to trimming and J lost 2 bases; unmatched junction nucleotides: 6. This CDR3 is CASSFTPGQGNQPQHF. The CDR3 bases are TGCGCCAGCAGCTTTACTCCGGGACAGGGCAATCAGCCCCAGCATTTT.

This rearrangement joins TRBV4-2 to TRBJ2-1, with 10 bases that match TRBD2. The CDR3 sequence is 17 residues long. The V segment lost 4 bases and the J segment 2 bases; nucleotides outside the gene matches: 8. Germline CDR1 and CDR2: LGHNA and YNFKEQ. The CDR3 region is CASSLRGLAGAYNEQFF. The CDR3 nucleotides read TGTGCCAGCAGCCTCCGCGGGCTAGCGGGAGCCTACAATGAGCAGTTCTTC.

The V call is TRBV7-2, the J call TRBJ2-3; 12 bases align to TRBD2. Germline values: CDR1 SGHTA, CDR2 FQGNSA. This CDR3 contains 14 residues. V lost 7 bases and J lost 4; bases outside the gene matches: 3. CDR3 DNA: TGTGCCAGCAACCTAGCGGGAGGGTCAGATACGCAGTATTTT. Its protein is CASNLAGGSDTQYF.

This clone was observed a handful of times. V is TRBV11-2 and J is TRBJ2-7, with no clear D. The CDR3 sequence is 13 residues long. CDR1 and CDR2 from the germline V gene are SGHAT and FQNNGV. The V end was cut by 3 bases, the J end by 2 bases, with 8 bases between. CDR3 region: CASSFLGAYEQYF. Written as DNA, the CDR3 is TGTGCCAGCAGCTTTTTAGGAGCCTACGAGCAGTACTTC.

The J gene is TRBJ2-5, the V gene TRBV28; 8 bases line up with TRBD1. CDR3 length equals 15 residues. Trimming at V came to 3 bases and at J to 5 bases, leaving 8 bases not matched to a gene. CDR1 MDHEN and CDR2 SYDVKM come from the germline V gene. DNA for the CDR3: TGTGCCAGCAGTTTGTCAGGGGGCAGGAGGGAGACCCAGTACTTC. Protein sequence: CASSLSGGRRETQYF.

The chain employs TRBV28 and TRBJ2-6, with 7 bases that match TRBD1. Germline V gene sequence: CDR1 MDHEN, CDR2 SYDVKM. V dropped 6 bases and J dropped 3; count of bases not matched to a gene: 11. The CDR3 length is 17 residues. The CDR3 is CASRNYPDRFGANVLTF. The CDR3 DNA is TGTGCCAGCAGAAACTACCCGGACAGGTTTGGGGCCAACGTCCTGACTTTC.

The chain employs TRBV4-3 and TRBJ2-3; D perhaps matches TRBD2 (6 bases). The germline V gene has CDR1 LGHNA and CDR2 YSLEER. V was trimmed by 1 base and J by 0 bases, leaving 14 bases between them. The CDR3 sequence is 17 residues long. The CDR3 DNA reads TGCGCCAGCAGCCAAGCGACATTAGCGGCTAGCACAGATACGCAGTATTTT. Amino acids: CASSQATLAASTDTQYF.

This clone occurred a few times. The chain links TRBV7-2 to TRBJ2-1; the D gene is possibly TRBD1 (6 bases). V was trimmed by 11 bases and J by 8 bases, leaving 25 bases between them. From germline, CDR1 is SGHTA and CDR2 FQGNSA. The CDR3 covers 15 residues. The CDR3 here is CASGDQGGELDEQFF. The CDR3 DNA reads as TGTGCCTCAGGGGATCAGGGTGGGGAATTGGATGAGCAGTTCTTC.

The V gene is TRBV19, the J gene TRBJ2-7; perhaps TRBD2 as D (6 bases). The CDR3 has 13 residues. V was clipped by 4 bases and J by 4 bases, with 11 bases between them. CDR1 is LNHDA, CDR2 SQIVND, per germline (reference sequence). In DNA form, the CDR3 reads TGTGCCAGTAGTAATGAGGAGGGATACGAGCAGTACTTC. Amino acids: CASSNEEGYEQYF. The whole variable domain, filled in from reference TRBV19 and TRBJ2-7, reads DGGITQSPKYLFRKEGQNVTLSCEQNLNHDAMYWYRQDPGQGLRLIYYSQIVNDFQKGDIAEGYSVSREKKESFPLTVTSAQKNPTAFYLCASSNEEGYEQYFGPGTRLTVT.

V is TRBV28 and J is TRBJ2-2, with 8 bases fitting TRBD2. CDR1 and CDR2 from the germline V gene are MDHEN and SYDVKM. Unmatched junction bases numbered 13, after V lost 2 bases and J lost 2 bases. CDR3 size: 19 residues. The CDR3, as DNA: TGTGCCAGCAGTTTAAGGTGGACTAGCCCCACCCCAAACACCGGGGAGCTGTTTTTT. As protein: CASSLRWTSPTPNTGELFF.

About this clone itself: This same CDR3 is encoded by further DNA sequences in the sample. The rearrangement uses TRBV7-9 and TRBJ2-7; D unclear. V lost 3 bases, J lost 2 bases, and 2 bases lay in between. The CDR3 runs 11 residues. CDR1 is SEHNR and CDR2 is FQNEAQ in the germline V gene (reference sequence). In nucleotides, the CDR3 is TGTGCCAGCAGCTTCACCTACGAGCAGTACTTC. Residues: CASSFTYEQYF.

V gene TRBV5-1 combines with J gene TRBJ2-7; TRBD1 aligns across 11 bases. Per the germline V gene, CDR1 is SGHRS and CDR2 is YFSETQ. J gave up 5 bases and V 4 bases, and 8 bases lay outside the gene matches. CDR3 length: 15 residues. Written as DNA, the CDR3 is TGCGCCAGCAGCCCCCAGGGACAGGGGGATCACGAGCAGTACTTC. Protein sequence: CASSPQGQGDHEQYF. The whole variable domain, filled in from reference TRBV5-1 and TRBJ2-7, reads KAGVTQTPRYLIKTRGQQVTLSCSPISGHRSVSWYQQTPGQGLQFLFEYFSETQRNKGNFPGRFSGRQFSNSRSEMNVSTLELGDSALYLCASSPQGQGDHEQYFGPGTRLTVT.